Below are 25 T cell receptor beta chains sequenced from a single sample in a study of neurological immune-mediated disorders. One entry per CDR3 protein, called by TCRdb with MiXCR from the 5' RACE reads. The sample carries around 62,000 distinct CDR3 sequences, about 4% recorded once. Material: PBMCs. These receptors came from a man in his fifties with multiple sclerosis.

This clonotype showed up many times. V and J are TRBV4-2 and TRBJ1-2; tentative D call: TRBD1 (5 bases). CDR1 and CDR2 (germline): LGHNA, YNFKEQ. The CDR3 length is 15 residues. Trimming removed 0 bases at V and 8 bases at J, with 16 bases between. The CDR3: CASSQEGESRVGYTF. Here the CDR3 DNA reads TGTGCCAGCAGCCAAGAGGGTGAGAGCAGGGTCGGCTACACCTTC.

As for this clonotype: This may be a read error, as it is one base from a much larger clone. The chain carries TRBV7-9 and TRBJ2-7; 7 nucleotides agree with TRBD1. The V gene's germline CDR1 is SEHNR and CDR2 FQNEAQ (reference sequence). CDR3 length: 14 residues. As DNA, the CDR3 is TGTGCCAACAGCTTAAGACAGGGCTCCTACGAGCAGTACTTC. Translating it yields CANSLRQGSYEQYF.

In this sample, this clonotype turned up many times. This chain joins TRBV7-3 and TRBJ2-2; 10 bases map to TRBD1. Germline V CDR1 and CDR2: SGHTA, FQGTGA. The CDR3 is 16 amino acids. The ends lost 5 bases at V and 0 bases at J; junction bases unmatched: 3. CDR3 amino acids: CASSQGTGANTGELFF. DNA of the CDR3: TGTGCCAGCAGCCAAGGGACAGGGGCGAACACCGGGGAGCTGTTTTTT.

The sample holds many counts of this clonotype. The chain recombines TRBV20-1 with TRBJ1-4, with a tentative D call TRBD1 (5 bases). This CDR3 contains 13 residues. Trimming removed 0 bases from V and 8 bases from J, with 10 bases in between. Looked up from germline, CDR1 is DFQATT and CDR2 is SNEGSKA (reference sequence). The CDR3 spells CSARDSGNEKLFF. The DNA for the CDR3 is TGCAGTGCTAGAGATTCAGGGAACGAAAAACTGTTTTTT.

This clonotype was seen at least ten times. J is TRBJ1-1 and V is TRBV5-6; the D is unclear. V was shortened by 4 bases and J by 1 base, with 11 bases between the two germline ends. Germline V gene data show CDR1 as SGHDT and CDR2 as YYEEEE. The CDR3 consists of 14 residues. The CDR3, as DNA: TGTGCCAGCAGCCTATTGCCGGCGAACACTGAAGCTTTCTTT. Translated, it gives CASSLLPANTEAFF.

This clonotype has ten or more counts. The chain employs TRBV4-1 and TRBJ2-5; D unresolved. CDR1 is MGHRA, CDR2 YSYEKL, per germline. The CDR3 contains 15 residues. The germline V and J ends were trimmed by 1 base and 4 bases, with 13 bases remaining between them. The CDR3 spells CASSQAQMFGETQYF. CDR3 DNA: TGCGCCAGCAGCCAAGCGCAGATGTTTGGAGAGACCCAGTACTTC.

Worth noting for this clonotype: A read error may produce the germline difference seen at one junction end. The chain is built from TRBV6-2 or TRBV6-3 and TRBJ1-5; TRBD1 is a possible D gene (5 bases). There are 15 residues in the CDR3. In germline, CDR1 is MNHEY, CDR2 SVGEGT. CDR3 sequence reads: CASSYPGQVHQPQNF. CDR3 coding DNA: TGTGCCAGCAGTTACCCCGGACAAGTCCATCAGCCCCAGAATTTT.

This clonotype has only a few counts. The V gene is TRBV5-1, the J gene TRBJ2-3, with TRBD2 matching 10 bases. The trim removed 2 bases at V and 3 bases at J, leaving 3 bases unmatched. The CDR3 totals 15 residues. Germline V lookup: CDR1 SGHRS, CDR2 YFSETQ. The DNA of the CDR3 is TGCGCCAGCAGCTTTGGACTAGCGGTGACAGATACGCAGTATTTT. It yields the protein CASSFGLAVTDTQYF.

In its sample, this clonotype was seen many times. The chain has TRBV12-3 or TRBV12-4 and TRBJ1-5; 9 bases map to TRBD1. This CDR3 has 14 amino acids. V trimming: 6 bases; J trimming: 2 bases; junction bases outside the gene matches: 2. In DNA form, the CDR3 reads TGTGCCAGCAGAACAGGGGGCGGCAATCAGCCCCAGCATTTT. Residues: CASRTGGGNQPQHF.

This clonotype was detected only a few times. The chain links TRBV2 to TRBJ2-3; D is unresolved. This CDR3 spans 12 amino acids. V lost 6 bases, J lost 3 bases, and 7 bases lay in between. Germline assignment: CDR1 SNHLY and CDR2 FYNNEI. The CDR3 region has the DNA TGTGCCAGCAGCGGAAAGACAGATACGCAGTATTTT. This translates into CASSGKTDTQYF.

The sample holds many counts of this clonotype. In DNA form, the CDR3 reads TGTGCCAGCAGCGTGTATAATTCACCCCTCCACTTT. Protein product: CASSVYNSPLHF. V is TRBV3-1 and J is TRBJ1-6; D is undetermined. From germline, CDR1 is LGHDT and CDR2 YNNKEL (reference sequence). The CDR3 length is 12 residues. Trimming cost V 5 bases and J 4 bases, with 3 bases left between them.

This clonotype was recorded many times. The V and J genes are TRBV7-9 and TRBJ2-2; tentative D call: TRBD1 (5 bases). Germline V gene data show CDR1 as SEHNR and CDR2 as FQNEAQ (reference sequence). V lost 4 bases and J 4 bases, leaving 16 bases between the germline ends. The CDR3 is 16 amino acids. CDR3 bases: TGTGCCAGCAGCTCACCCAGGGCAGGGATCACCGGGGAGCTGTTTTTT. Translating it yields CASSSPRAGITGELFF. The whole variable domain, filled in from reference TRBV7-9 and TRBJ2-2, reads DTGVSQNPRHKITKRGQNVTFRCDPISEHNRLYWYRQTLGQGPEFLTYFQNEAQLEKSRLLSDRFSAERPKGSFSTLEIQRTEQGDSAMYLCASSSPRAGITGELFFGEGSRLTVL.

This clonotype has at least ten counts. The rearrangement uses TRBV29-1 and TRBJ2-1; possibly TRBD2 for D (5 bases). The CDR3 length is 10 residues. Trimming removed 7 bases at V and 12 bases at J, with 13 bases between. CDR1 and CDR2 (germline): SQVTM, ANQGSEA. CDR3 sequence (DNA): TGCAGCGCTGGGGAAGAGGGGCAGTTCTTC. Translation gives CSAGEEGQFF.

This clonotype appeared many times. The chain couples TRBV5-1 to TRBJ1-6; D gene ambiguous. The CDR3 consists of 16 residues. Germline CDR1 SGHRS, CDR2 YFSETQ. Trimming took 4 bases from V and 1 from J, leaving 12 bases between them. CDR3 nucleotides: TGCGCCAGCAGCCCACCCCCCGGATCCTATAATTCACCCCTCCACTTT. Its protein is CASSPPPGSYNSPLHF. Looking up the rest from reference TRBV5-1 and TRBJ1-6 gives the full variable domain: KAGVTQTPRYLIKTRGQQVTLSCSPISGHRSVSWYQQTPGQGLQFLFEYFSETQRNKGNFPGRFSGRQFSNSRSEMNVSTLELGDSALYLCASSPPPGSYNSPLHFGNGTRLTVT.

This clonotype was counted ten times or more. The chain's CDR3 is CSASSGGATDTQYF. The CDR3 region has the DNA TGCAGTGCTTCTAGCGGGGGGGCTACAGATACGCAGTATTTT. The chain carries TRBV20-1 and TRBJ2-3; 12 nucleotides match TRBD2. This CDR3 contains 14 residues. Looked up from germline, CDR1 is DFQATT and CDR2 is SNEGSKA (reference sequence). The J segment lost 3 bases and the V segment lost 5 bases, leaving 3 bases of the junction unmatched.

This clonotype turned up a few times. Given a much more abundant clone one base away, this may be a read error. V gene TRBV4-2 combines with J gene TRBJ2-4, with 10 bases fitting TRBD1. After removal of 1 base from V and 10 bases from J, the junction contained 10 bases not matched to a gene. Per the germline V gene, CDR1 is LGHNA and CDR2 is YNFKEQ. The CDR3 has 16 amino acids. The CDR3 region has the DNA TGTGCCAGCAGCCAAGCAGGGACAGGGGCATTGAAAATTCAGTACTTC. Protein sequence: CASSQAGTGALKIQYF.

This clonotype showed up many times. Here the CDR3 reads CASSLAGRGTEAFF. DNA for the CDR3: TGCGCCAGCAGCTTAGCGGGGCGCGGCACTGAAGCTTTCTTT. The V call is TRBV5-1, the J call TRBJ1-1; D might be TRBD1 (5 bases). CDR3 length equals 14 residues. The germline CDR1 and CDR2 sequences are SGHRS and YFSETQ. The V end lost 2 bases, the J end lost 4 bases, and 12 bases lay between the germline ends.

This clonotype was seen many times. V and J are TRBV20-1 and TRBJ2-2; the D is unclear. With 4 bases removed from V and 7 bases from J, the gap between germline ends came to 10 bases. Germline CDR1 reads DFQATT; CDR2 reads SNEGSKA (reference sequence). The CDR3 has 12 amino acids. The CDR3 is CSAKIRIGELFF. DNA for the CDR3: TGCAGTGCTAAAATTAGGATCGGGGAGCTGTTTTTT.

This clonotype was seen many times. The chain recombines TRBV6-2 or TRBV6-3 with TRBJ2-3; D not certain. Trimming shortened V by 6 bases and J by 0 bases, and 7 bases separated the two germline ends. Germline lookup yields CDR1 MNHEY and CDR2 SVGEGT. This CDR3 has 13 amino acids. CDR3 DNA: TGTGCCAGCAGACCGACTAGCACAGATACGCAGTATTTT. This sequence encodes CASRPTSTDTQYF.

This clonotype was recorded many times. The chain has TRBV28 and TRBJ1-1; 9 bases agree with TRBD1. V lost 8 bases, J lost 6 bases, and 7 bases stayed unmatched. The CDR3 covers 13 residues. Germline lookup yields CDR1 MDHEN and CDR2 SYDVKM. The CDR3 region is CASDRGVRSEAFF. CDR3 nucleotide sequence: TGTGCCAGCGACAGGGGGGTGAGGTCTGAAGCTTTCTTT.

Many counts were recorded for this clonotype. J is TRBJ2-5 and V is TRBV20-1; D assignment may be TRBD1 or TRBD2 (5 bases each). V lost 0 bases, J lost 5 bases, and 13 bases lay in between. Germline assignment: CDR1 DFQATT and CDR2 SNEGSKA (reference sequence). This CDR3 is built from 14 residues. The CDR3 sequence is CSARDLAGHETQYF. DNA for the CDR3: TGCAGTGCTAGAGATCTAGCAGGGCACGAGACCCAGTACTTC.

This clonotype was seen at least ten times. The chain combines TRBV12-3 or TRBV12-4 with TRBJ2-6; D is perhaps TRBD2 (5 bases). The CDR3 is 15 amino acids. The V end lost 6 bases, the J end lost 1 base, and 10 bases lay between the germline ends. CDR3 sequence (DNA): TGTGCCAGCAGATCGGGATCTTCTGGGGCCAACGTCCTGACTTTC. This translates into CASRSGSSGANVLTF.

In this sample, this clonotype turned up many times. In DNA form, the CDR3 reads TGTGCCAGCAGTACCAGCACAGGGTCGGGGACTGAAGCTTTCTTT. Translating it yields CASSTSTGSGTEAFF. The chain combines TRBV6-1 with TRBJ1-1, with a weak D call TRBD1 (6 bases). This CDR3 spans 15 amino acids. V was clipped by 5 bases and J by 5 bases, with 18 bases between them. Germline V CDR1 and CDR2: MNHNS, SASEGT.

This clonotype occurred many times. The gene calls are TRBV5-1 and TRBJ1-2; no definite D call. In germline, CDR1 is SGHRS, CDR2 YFSETQ. Trimming removed 4 bases at V and 5 bases at J, with 12 bases between. This CDR3 has 13 amino acids. The CDR3 DNA follows: TGCGCCAGCAGCCCGCCGGGAGTTTATGGCTACACCTTC. Translated: CASSPPGVYGYTF. Full variable domain (remainder filled in from reference TRBV5-1 and TRBJ1-2): KAGVTQTPRYLIKTRGQQVTLSCSPISGHRSVSWYQQTPGQGLQFLFEYFSETQRNKGNFPGRFSGRQFSNSRSEMNVSTLELGDSALYLCASSPPGVYGYTFGSGTRLTVV.

This clonotype was seen many times. The rearrangement joins TRBV5-1 to TRBJ2-7, with 7 positions matching TRBD2. From germline, CDR1 is SGHRS and CDR2 YFSETQ. J was trimmed by 3 bases and V by 5 bases; bases with no gene match: 11. This CDR3 region has 15 residues. The CDR3 here is CASRPYWGGDYEQYF. The CDR3 nucleotides read TGCGCCAGCAGACCCTATTGGGGGGGAGACTACGAGCAGTACTTC.